These T cell receptor beta chains were read from a single sample in a study of CD8 T cells in ankylosing spondylitis. TCRdb reanalysed the 5' RACE reads using MiXCR and keeps one entry per CDR3 protein. The data show more than 600,000 distinct CDR3 sequences, with under 20% seen just once and under 20% held by the top ten. Sequencing input: blood, either unsorted or a sorted T cell fraction (not recorded which). The receptors were sampled from a male donor with ankylosing spondylitis. The CDR3 runs from the conserved cysteine through the conserved F or W. D genes are given only for firm matches. The size entry is marked missing in some rows and otherwise reads once, few, many or a size class.

- | TRBJ2-5 | TRBV6-1 | - | 14 | TGTGCCAGCAGTGCCGGGGTCATCCAAGAGACCCAGTACTTC | CASSAGVIQETQYF
- | TRBJ2-1 | TRBV6-5 | - | 14 | TGTGCCAGCAGTTCCGGAACGGGCGGCGTTTTACGGTTCTTC | CASSSGTGGVLRFF
many | TRBJ1-1 | TRBV5-1 | - | 14 | TGCGCCAGCAGCTTAGGGGACAAGAACACTGAAGCTTTCTTT | CASSLGDKNTEAFF
many | TRBJ2-7 | TRBV11-1 | - | 18 | TGTGCCAGCAGCGGGACCCAGCGTAGTCAGAGCGCCGCCTACGAGCAGTACTTC | CASSGTQRSQSAAYEQYF
- | TRBJ2-3 | TRBV9 | TRBD2 | 18 | TGTGCCAGCAGCGTAGACCCCCTTCCTAGCGGGAGCACAGATACGCAGTATTTT | CASSVDPLPSGSTDTQYF
- | TRBJ2-3 | TRBV20-1 | TRBD1 | 17 | TGCAGTGCTAGAGTCCCCAAGACAGGGGGCAACACAGATACGCAGTATTTT | CSARVPKTGGNTDTQYF
many | TRBJ2-1 | TRBV5-1 | TRBD2 | 16 | TGCGCCAGCAGCTTGACGGCGGGGGGGCCCCTCCATGAGCAGTTCTTC | CASSLTAGGPLHEQFF
- | TRBJ2-6 | TRBV7-3 | - | 19 | TGTGCCAGCAGCCCGCGGATCGGAGGGCCAATTGCTGGGGCCAACGTCCTGACTTTC | CASSPRIGGPIAGANVLTF
- | TRBJ1-4 | TRBV6-6 | TRBD1 | 14 | TGTGCCAGCAGATTGACAGGGGAGAACGAAAAACTGTTTTTT | CASRLTGENEKLFF
many | TRBJ2-1 | TRBV7-2 | - | 15 | TGTGCCAGCAGCTTGACATGGGACACGTACAATGAGCAGTTCTTC | CASSLTWDTYNEQFF
few | TRBJ2-1 | TRBV4-3 | - | 15 | TGCGCCAGCAGCCAAGATCTGGCTAGTTACAATGAGCAGTTCTTC | CASSQDLASYNEQFF
few | TRBJ1-2 | TRBV20-1 | TRBD1 | 14 | TGCAGTGCTATGGGGGGTCAGGGGGTTCGAGGCTACACCTTC | CSAMGGQGVRGYTF
few | TRBJ2-7 | TRBV20-1 | - | 13 | TGCAGTGCTAGTGCTCGCAGGGACTACGAGCAGTACTTC | CSASARRDYEQYF
few | TRBJ1-2 | TRBV5-1 | - | 17 | TGCGCCAGCAGTTCGGACGGGGGCGCGTCCAGAGTCTATGGCTACACCTTC | CASSSDGGASRVYGYTF
few | TRBJ2-5 | TRBV5-1 | - | 11 | TGCGCCAGCAGGTGGGGGGAGACCCAGTACTTC | CASRWGETQYF
many | TRBJ2-1 | TRBV10-3 | TRBD1 | 14 | TGTGCCATACTAGGACAGGGGTCTCACAATGAGCAGTTCTTC | CAILGQGSHNEQFF
- | TRBJ2-7 | TRBV9 | TRBD2 | 22 | TGTGCCAGCAGCGTAGTTCAGACATCAAGGACTAGCGGGGGGTTGAGCTCCTACGAGCAGTACTTC | CASSVVQTSRTSGGLSSYEQYF
few | TRBJ2-7 | TRBV12-5 | - | 13 | TGTGCTAGTGGGACATCGGGGGCGGGGGAGCAGTACTTC | CASGTSGAGEQYF
- | TRBJ2-3 | TRBV11-2 | - | 13 | TGTGCCAGCAGCTTAGTGTCCCCAGATACGCAGTATTTT | CASSLVSPDTQYF
- | TRBJ2-7 | TRBV29-1 | TRBD1 | 12 | TGCAGCGTGGTACAGGGGACCTACGAGCAGTACTTC | CSVVQGTYEQYF
few | TRBJ2-7 | TRBV3-1 | - | 13 | TGTGCCAGCAGCAGCTGGGACAACTACGAGCAGTACTTC | CASSSWDNYEQYF
many | TRBJ2-1 | TRBV29-1 | - | 12 | TGCATAGTTCGGGTCACATACAATGAGCAGTTCTTC | CIVRVTYNEQFF
few | TRBJ2-3 | TRBV7-8 | - | 16 | TGTGCCAGCAGCCTCACGGACCGCCTAGGCACAGATACGCAGTATTTT | CASSLTDRLGTDTQYF
- | TRBJ2-5 | TRBV29-1 | TRBD1 | 13 | TGCAGCGTAGAACACACAGGGGTTGAGACCCAGTACTTC | CSVEHTGVETQYF
- | TRBJ2-7 | TRBV10-3 | - | 14 | TGTGCCATCAGTGAGTTCGGCGCCCACTACGAGCAGTACTTC | CAISEFGAHYEQYF
- | TRBJ2-1 | TRBV3-1 | - | 14 | TGTGCCAGCAGCCAATCTGTGGCGAACAATGAGCAGTTCTTC | CASSQSVANNEQFF
- | TRBJ2-2 | TRBV5-1 | - | 14 | TGCGCCAGCAGCTTGATTGATAGTGCCGGGGAGCTGTTTTTT | CASSLIDSAGELFF
- | TRBJ2-1 | TRBV24-1 | TRBD1 | 14 | TGTGCCACCAGTAATTCAGGGGGCTACAATGAGCAGTTCTTC | CATSNSGGYNEQFF